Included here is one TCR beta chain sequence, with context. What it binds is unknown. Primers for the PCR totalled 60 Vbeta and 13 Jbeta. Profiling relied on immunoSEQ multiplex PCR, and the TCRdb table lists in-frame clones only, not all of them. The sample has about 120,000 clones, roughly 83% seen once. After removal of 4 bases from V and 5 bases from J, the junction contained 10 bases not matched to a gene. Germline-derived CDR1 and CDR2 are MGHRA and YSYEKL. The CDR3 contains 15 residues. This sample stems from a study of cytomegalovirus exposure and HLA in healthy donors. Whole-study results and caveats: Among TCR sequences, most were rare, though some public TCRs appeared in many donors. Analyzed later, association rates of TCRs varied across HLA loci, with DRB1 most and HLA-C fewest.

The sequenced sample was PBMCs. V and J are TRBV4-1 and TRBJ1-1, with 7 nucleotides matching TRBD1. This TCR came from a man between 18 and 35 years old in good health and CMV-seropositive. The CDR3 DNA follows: TGCGCCAGCAGCCGGGGAACAGGGGAGAGGACTGAAGCTTTCTTT. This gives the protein CASSRGTGERTEAFF.